This record concerns one TCR beta chain sequence. Antigen unknown. This sample stems from a study of CXCR3-negative and CXCR3-positive naive CD8 T cells. Study-wide points: Most assays used freshly isolated PBMCs, as cryopreservation partially reduced CXCR3. Comparably high diversity marked both naive subsets, whereas memory CD8+ cells had much lower diversity. TRB CDR3 properties indicated TCR strength, while surface CD5 was similar across naive subsets.

The libraries of TRB cDNA were prepared using 5' RACE with UMI labels. Using the 5' RACE reads, TCRdb records one entry per CDR3 protein without DNA. The repertoire shows roughly 40,000 distinct CDR3 sequences; the top ten hold more than 7.5%. Triplicate sorts of about 300,000 cells per CD8+ subset. Germline assignment: CDR1 SEHNR and CDR2 FQNEAQ (reference sequence). This CDR3 is built from 16 residues. The sequencing input was memory CD8+ T cells from blood. The chain uses TRBV7-9 and TRBJ2-2; the D call from TCRdb, TRBD1, cannot be confirmed without DNA. The receptor was isolated from a human donor in good health. Some clones in this sample may be carry-over from other donors' samples. CDR3 sequence: CASSSPRTANTGELFF.